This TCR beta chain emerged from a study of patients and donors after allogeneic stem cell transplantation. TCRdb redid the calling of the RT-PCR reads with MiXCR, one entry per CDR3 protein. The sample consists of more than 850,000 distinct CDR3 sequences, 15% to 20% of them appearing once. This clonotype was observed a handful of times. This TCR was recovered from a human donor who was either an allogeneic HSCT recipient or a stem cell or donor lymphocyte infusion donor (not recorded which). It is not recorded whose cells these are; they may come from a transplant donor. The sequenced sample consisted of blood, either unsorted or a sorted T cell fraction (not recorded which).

The CDR3 sequence is CASIVSGSSADTQYF. In DNA form, the CDR3 reads TGTGCCAGCATCGTTAGCGGGAGCAGCGCAGATACGCAGTATTTT. V usage is TRBV12-3 or TRBV12-4 and J usage is TRBJ2-3; 9 bases align to TRBD2. CDR3 length: 15 residues. After removal of 7 bases from V and 4 bases from J, the junction contained 9 bases not matched to a gene.